This TCR beta chain was sequenced for a study of blood T cell repertoires in COVID-19. Study-wide background: Sites across the United States, Italy and Spain contributed samples from acute and convalescent COVID-19. T cells, B-cell-depleted T cells, or PBMCs supplied cDNA or gDNA.

Authors' analysis steps: Using reference gene primer amplification, nucleated cell counts were estimated. This table comes from immunoSEQ multiplex PCR, and its TCRdb copy is limited to in-frame clones, with some not included. The V and J calls and clone size are taken from that table; D and trimming were inferred from the DNA. Found here are about 250,000 clones, roughly 80% of them singletons; the top ten hold about 9.6%. This clone was recorded once. Germline V gene data show CDR1 as SGHRS and CDR2 as YFSETQ. The V and J ends lost 4 bases and 5 bases, in that order; junction bases with no gene match: 5. The CDR3 loop spans 14 amino acids.

The sequencing sample was made of peripheral blood. The V and J genes are TRBV5-1 and TRBJ2-5; TRBD1 aligns across 10 bases. This receptor was taken from a man older than 75 with acute or convalescent COVID-19. This CDR3 reads CASSLGTGAETQYF. CDR3 in DNA: TGCGCCAGCAGCCTCGGGACAGGGGCGGAGACCCAGTACTTC.